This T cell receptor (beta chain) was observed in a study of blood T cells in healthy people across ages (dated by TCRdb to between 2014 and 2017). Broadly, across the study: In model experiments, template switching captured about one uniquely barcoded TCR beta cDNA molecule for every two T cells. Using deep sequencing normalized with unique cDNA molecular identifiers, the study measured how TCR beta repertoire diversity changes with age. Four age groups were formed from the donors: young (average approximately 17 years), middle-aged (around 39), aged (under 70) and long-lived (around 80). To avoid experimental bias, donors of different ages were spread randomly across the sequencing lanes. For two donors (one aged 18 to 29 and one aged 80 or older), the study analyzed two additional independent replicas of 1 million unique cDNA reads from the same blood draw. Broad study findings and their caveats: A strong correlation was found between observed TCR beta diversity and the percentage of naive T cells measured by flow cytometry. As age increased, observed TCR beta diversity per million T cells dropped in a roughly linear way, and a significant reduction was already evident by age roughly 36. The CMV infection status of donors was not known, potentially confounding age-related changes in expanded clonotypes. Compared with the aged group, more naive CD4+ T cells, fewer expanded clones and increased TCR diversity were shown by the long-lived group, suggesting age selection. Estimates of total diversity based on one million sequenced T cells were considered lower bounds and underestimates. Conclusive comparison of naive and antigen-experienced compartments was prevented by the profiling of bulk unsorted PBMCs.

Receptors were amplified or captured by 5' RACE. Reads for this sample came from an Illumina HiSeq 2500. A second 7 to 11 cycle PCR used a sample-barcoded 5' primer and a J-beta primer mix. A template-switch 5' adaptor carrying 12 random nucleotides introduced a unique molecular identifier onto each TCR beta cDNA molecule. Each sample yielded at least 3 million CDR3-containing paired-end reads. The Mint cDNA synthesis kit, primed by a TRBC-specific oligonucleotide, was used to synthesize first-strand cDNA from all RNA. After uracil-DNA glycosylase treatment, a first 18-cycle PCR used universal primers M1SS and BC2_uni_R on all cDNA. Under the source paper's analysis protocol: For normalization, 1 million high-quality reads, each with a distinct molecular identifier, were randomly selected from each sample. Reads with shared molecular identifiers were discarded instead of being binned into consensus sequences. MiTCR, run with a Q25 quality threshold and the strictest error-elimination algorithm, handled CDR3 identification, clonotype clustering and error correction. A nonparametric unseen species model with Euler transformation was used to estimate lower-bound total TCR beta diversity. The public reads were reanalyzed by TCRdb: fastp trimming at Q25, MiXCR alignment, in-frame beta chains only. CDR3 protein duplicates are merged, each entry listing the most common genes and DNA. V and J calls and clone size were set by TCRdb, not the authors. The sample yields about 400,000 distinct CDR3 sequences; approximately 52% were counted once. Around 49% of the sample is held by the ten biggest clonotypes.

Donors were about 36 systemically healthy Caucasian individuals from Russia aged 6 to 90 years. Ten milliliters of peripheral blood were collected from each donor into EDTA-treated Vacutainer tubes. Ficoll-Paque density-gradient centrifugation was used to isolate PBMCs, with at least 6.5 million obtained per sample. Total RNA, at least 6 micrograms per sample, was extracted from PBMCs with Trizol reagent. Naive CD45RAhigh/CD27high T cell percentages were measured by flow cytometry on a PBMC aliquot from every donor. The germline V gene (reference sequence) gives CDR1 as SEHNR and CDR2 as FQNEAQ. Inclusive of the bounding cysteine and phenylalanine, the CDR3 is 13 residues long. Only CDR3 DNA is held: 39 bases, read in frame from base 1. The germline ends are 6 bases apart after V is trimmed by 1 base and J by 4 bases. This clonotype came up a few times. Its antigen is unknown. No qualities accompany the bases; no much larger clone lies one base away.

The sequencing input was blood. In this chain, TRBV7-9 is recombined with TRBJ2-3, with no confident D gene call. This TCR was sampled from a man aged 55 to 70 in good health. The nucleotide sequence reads TGTGCCAGCAGCTTAGAGGCACCAGATACGCAGTATTTT. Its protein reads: CASSLEAPDTQYF.